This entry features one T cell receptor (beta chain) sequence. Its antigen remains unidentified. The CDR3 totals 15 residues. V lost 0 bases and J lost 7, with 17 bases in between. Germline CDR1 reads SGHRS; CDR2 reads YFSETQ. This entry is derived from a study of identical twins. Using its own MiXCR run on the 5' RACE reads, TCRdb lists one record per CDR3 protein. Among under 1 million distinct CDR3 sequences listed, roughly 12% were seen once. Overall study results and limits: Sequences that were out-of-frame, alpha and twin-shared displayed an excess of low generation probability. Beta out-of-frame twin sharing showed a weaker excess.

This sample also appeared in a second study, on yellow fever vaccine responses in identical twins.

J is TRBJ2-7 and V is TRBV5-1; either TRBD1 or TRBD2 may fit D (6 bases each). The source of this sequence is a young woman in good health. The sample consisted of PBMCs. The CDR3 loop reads CASSLEGGVPQEQYF. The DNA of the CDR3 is TGCGCCAGCAGCTTGGAGGGGGGCGTTCCCCAGGAGCAGTACTTC.